A selection of T cell receptor beta chains follows, all from one sample in a study of human T cells and chemical hapten exposure. TCRdb recomputed calls from the RACE reads with MiXCR, one row per CDR3 protein. The data contain around 70,000 distinct CDR3 sequences, 11% of them seen just once; the ten biggest clones take up more than 1.3%. The sequenced sample was whole blood, obtained in connection with sensitization to the hapten diphenylcyclopropenone (DPC). These receptors were taken from a woman aged 45-65 years with alopecia areata. Some clones in this sample may be carry-over from other donors' samples. Both conserved end residues are part of each CDR3. D genes are given only for firm matches. Not every row has a clone size; where given, it reads once, few, many or a size class.

CDR3nt,CDR3aa,j_gene,d_gene,abundance,v_gene
TGTGCCAGCAGGCAGGGGAATGGCTACACCTTC,CASRQGNGYTF,TRBJ1-2,.,few,TRBV6-2/TRBV6-3
TGTGCCAGCAGCCATAGCGGGGCAGGCACAGATACGCAGTATTTT,CASSHSGAGTDTQYF,TRBJ2-3,TRBD2,few,TRBV7-2
TGTGCCAGCAGGTTGCGGGAGACTGGGGAGCTGTTTTTT,CASRLRETGELFF,TRBJ2-2,TRBD2,.,TRBV7-8
TGTGCCAGCAGCCGTACCCGGGGCTCGGTCCACGAGCAGTACTTC,CASSRTRGSVHEQYF,TRBJ2-7,.,many,TRBV3-1
TGTGCCATCAGTGAGAGAATCGGGACAGGGGCCTACGAGCAGTACTTC,CAISERIGTGAYEQYF,TRBJ2-7,TRBD1,many,TRBV10-3
TGTGCCAGCAGCTTCGGCGGGGAAACTGAAGCTTTCTTT,CASSFGGETEAFF,TRBJ1-1,.,few,TRBV7-9
TGTGCCAGCATGGAGCGAGGACAGATGGGACAGCCCCAGCATTTT,CASMERGQMGQPQHF,TRBJ1-5,.,many,TRBV28
TGCGCCAGCAGCGGGGGACTAGCGGGACCCAATGAGCAGTTCTTC,CASSGGLAGPNEQFF,TRBJ2-1,TRBD2,many,TRBV5-1
TGCAGTGCTAGAGGTGGACAGGCTACCTATGGCTACACCTTC,CSARGGQATYGYTF,TRBJ1-2,TRBD1,few,TRBV20-1
TGCAGTGCTAGAGATGGGAGGACGATAGCCAAAAACATTCAGTACTTC,CSARDGRTIAKNIQYF,TRBJ2-4,.,.,TRBV20-1
TGTGCCAGCAGTTTAGAAGACGGGAGATCGACAAACATTCAGTACTTC,CASSLEDGRSTNIQYF,TRBJ2-4,.,few,TRBV12-3/TRBV12-4
TGTGCCACCAGTGACCTGATAGCGGGGCCAGATACGCAGTATTTT,CATSDLIAGPDTQYF,TRBJ2-3,TRBD2,.,TRBV24-1
TGTGCCAGCAGCCGCCGGGACAGGACAACAGATACGCAGTATTTT,CASSRRDRTTDTQYF,TRBJ2-3,TRBD1,.,TRBV7-2
TGTGCCAGCACTAGACAGGGGAGTGAGACCCAGTACTTC,CASTRQGSETQYF,TRBJ2-5,TRBD1,few,TRBV7-2
TGTGCCAGCTCACCGGGAAAAGGAGGGCTTTACAATGAGCAGTTCTTC,CASSPGKGGLYNEQFF,TRBJ2-1,.,many,TRBV18
TGCGCCAGCAGCCAAGGCTGGAACACCGGGGAGCTGTTTTTT,CASSQGWNTGELFF,TRBJ2-2,.,few,TRBV4-3
TGTGTCAGCTCACCTTCGAGGGAAACCGGGGAGCTGTTTTTT,CVSSPSRETGELFF,TRBJ2-2,.,few,TRBV18